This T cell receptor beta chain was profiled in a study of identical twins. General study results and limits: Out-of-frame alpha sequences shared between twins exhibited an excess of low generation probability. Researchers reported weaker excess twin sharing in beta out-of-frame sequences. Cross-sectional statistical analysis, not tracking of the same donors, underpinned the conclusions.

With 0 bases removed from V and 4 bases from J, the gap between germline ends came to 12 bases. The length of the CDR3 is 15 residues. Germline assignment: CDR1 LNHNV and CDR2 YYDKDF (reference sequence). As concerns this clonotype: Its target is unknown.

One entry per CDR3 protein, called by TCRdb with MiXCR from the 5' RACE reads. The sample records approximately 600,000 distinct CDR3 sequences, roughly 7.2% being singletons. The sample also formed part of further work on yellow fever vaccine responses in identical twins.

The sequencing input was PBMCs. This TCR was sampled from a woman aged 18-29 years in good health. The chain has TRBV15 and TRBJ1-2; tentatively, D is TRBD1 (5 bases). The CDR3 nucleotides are TGTGCCACCAGCAGAGATCCTGGGGGTTCCTATGGCTACACCTTC. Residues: CATSRDPGGSYGYTF.